A selection of T cell receptor beta chains follows, all from one sample in a study of OX40 agonist ivuxolimab in advanced cancers. Using immunoSEQ multiplex PCR, the repertoire was profiled, and TCRdb retains in-frame clones only, with some absent. In the table there are about 70,000 clones, approximately 82% of which are singletons. This sample comprised CD4+ or CD8+ T cells sorted from blood, obtained in a trial of the OX40 agonist ivuxolimab. These receptors came from an adult with an advanced solid tumor such as melanoma, head and neck, liver or kidney cancer. CDR3s leave out the opening cysteine and the closing phenylalanine or tryptophan. The order of the fields is V gene, J gene, CDR3 length, CDR3 protein.

v_call: TRBV28; j_call: TRBJ1-1; cdr3_length: 12; cdr3_aa: ASSTRTVNTEAF
v_call: TRBV2; j_call: TRBJ1-2; cdr3_length: 12; cdr3_aa: ASTAPDSSYGYT
v_call: TRBV6-5; j_call: TRBJ2-2; cdr3_length: 13; cdr3_aa: ASSYSGTITGELF
v_call: TRBV18; j_call: TRBJ1-1; cdr3_length: 12; cdr3_aa: ASSPRGKNTEAF
v_call: TRBV6-5; j_call: TRBJ2-5; cdr3_length: 12; cdr3_aa: ASSRSQTGGTQY
v_call: TRBV5-1; j_call: TRBJ1-1; cdr3_length: 10; cdr3_aa: ASREDRMGAF
v_call: TRBV9; j_call: TRBJ1-1; cdr3_length: 12; cdr3_aa: ASSVDPQIPEAF
v_call: TRBV4-2; j_call: TRBJ2-3; cdr3_length: 10; cdr3_aa: ASSQEGGGRY
v_call: TRBV7-3; j_call: TRBJ2-7; cdr3_length: 11; cdr3_aa: ASSLGQDAPQY
v_call: TRBV10-2; j_call: TRBJ2-3; cdr3_length: 13; cdr3_aa: ASRVAGGPPDTQY
v_call: TRBV30; j_call: TRBJ1-5; cdr3_length: 12; cdr3_aa: AWSSGGKGSTQH
v_call: TRBV4-2; j_call: TRBJ2-3; cdr3_length: 13; cdr3_aa: ASSQDLASTDTQY
v_call: TRBV27; j_call: TRBJ1-1; cdr3_length: 12; cdr3_aa: ASSSRGLNTEAF
v_call: TRBV28; j_call: TRBJ1-5; cdr3_length: 11; cdr3_aa: ASRLGGNQPQH
v_call: TRBV11-2; j_call: TRBJ2-3; cdr3_length: 15; cdr3_aa: ASSLDPTTSPTDTQY
v_call: TRBV6-5; j_call: TRBJ2-1; cdr3_length: 13; cdr3_aa: ASSSSQGINNEQF
v_call: TRBV2; j_call: TRBJ2-1; cdr3_length: 11; cdr3_aa: ASSGGGGNEQF
v_call: TRBV19; j_call: TRBJ2-1; cdr3_length: 13; cdr3_aa: ASSPLAGVYNEQF
v_call: TRBV10-3; j_call: TRBJ1-1; cdr3_length: 14; cdr3_aa: AISAFGTRDSTEAF
v_call: TRBV6-1; j_call: TRBJ1-2; cdr3_length: 12; cdr3_aa: ASSAGELGYGYT
v_call: TRBV9; j_call: TRBJ2-1; cdr3_length: 12; cdr3_aa: ASSGLAVNNEQF
v_call: TRBV2; j_call: TRBJ1-1; cdr3_length: 10; cdr3_aa: ASSTMNTEAF
v_call: TRBV5-1; j_call: TRBJ2-2; cdr3_length: 13; cdr3_aa: ASSLASGNTGELF
v_call: TRBV7-8; j_call: TRBJ1-1; cdr3_length: 13; cdr3_aa: ASSLTRDGPPEAF
v_call: TRBV5-4; j_call: TRBJ2-3; cdr3_length: 12; cdr3_aa: ASSLGWAPDTQY
v_call: TRBV7-2; j_call: TRBJ2-3; cdr3_length: 15; cdr3_aa: ASSLGGGASGTDTQY
v_call: TRBV4-3; j_call: TRBJ2-2; cdr3_length: 16; cdr3_aa: ASSQDPMGGGNTGELF
v_call: TRBV9; j_call: TRBJ1-5; cdr3_length: 12; cdr3_aa: ASSVGIGNQPQH
v_call: TRBV5-1; j_call: TRBJ1-4; cdr3_length: 14; cdr3_aa: ASSSAGAVTNEKLF
v_call: TRBV5-1; j_call: TRBJ1-3; cdr3_length: 17; cdr3_aa: ASTSPPVGSRVEGNTIY
v_call: TRBV30; j_call: TRBJ2-3; cdr3_length: 13; cdr3_aa: AWSVLGTSTDTQY
v_call: TRBV7-8; j_call: TRBJ2-6; cdr3_length: 19; cdr3_aa: ASSLGSQGFGSFSGANVLT
v_call: TRBV5-1; j_call: TRBJ2-3; cdr3_length: 14; cdr3_aa: ASSFPGTGTTDTQY
v_call: TRBV6-6; j_call: TRBJ2-3; cdr3_length: 12; cdr3_aa: ASSYSRTTDTQY
v_call: TRBV5-1; j_call: TRBJ1-2; cdr3_length: 14; cdr3_aa: ASSLAPNALYTGYT
v_call: TRBV4-3; j_call: TRBJ1-2; cdr3_length: 13; cdr3_aa: ASSQAGQGGYGYT
v_call: TRBV7-2; j_call: TRBJ2-1; cdr3_length: 16; cdr3_aa: ASSLMPPGTGYYNEQF
v_call: TRBV4-3; j_call: TRBJ2-1; cdr3_length: 10; cdr3_aa: ASSLDRDEQF
v_call: TRBV19; j_call: TRBJ1-4; cdr3_length: 12; cdr3_aa: ASSPKDGFEKLF
v_call: TRBV10-3; j_call: TRBJ2-5; cdr3_length: 12; cdr3_aa: AIGVGVPFGEQY
v_call: TRBV5-4; j_call: TRBJ2-1; cdr3_length: 15; cdr3_aa: ASSLAWPKGTYNEQF
v_call: TRBV19; j_call: TRBJ1-3; cdr3_length: 13; cdr3_aa: ASRRQENSGNTIY
v_call: TRBV5-4; j_call: TRBJ2-3; cdr3_length: 13; cdr3_aa: ASSLGLAGEDTQY
v_call: TRBV19; j_call: TRBJ1-2; cdr3_length: 12; cdr3_aa: ASSIQGGLNGYT
v_call: TRBV27; j_call: TRBJ2-2; cdr3_length: 11; cdr3_aa: ASSLSGGGELF
v_call: TRBV18; j_call: TRBJ1-4; cdr3_length: 13; cdr3_aa: ASSPLGEGGEKLF
v_call: TRBV5-1; j_call: TRBJ2-1; cdr3_length: 12; cdr3_aa: ASRMTGNEDEQF
v_call: TRBV5-4; j_call: TRBJ2-7; cdr3_length: 13; cdr3_aa: ASSQEGRAAYEQY